This passage covers 8 T cell receptor beta chains from one sample sequenced in a study of T cells in Graves' hyperthyroidism and ophthalmopathy. TCR beta CDR3 regions were amplified from RNA. Primed by the HTBI set, a first-round RT-PCR was run on the TCR CDR3. TCRdb processed the multiplex PCR reads anew with MiXCR; each CDR3 protein has one entry. The sample shows about 770,000 distinct CDR3 sequences, roughly a sixth of them seen only once. The source material was blood. These receptors all stem from a woman aged 45-65 years with Graves' hyperthyroidism that later progressed to Graves' ophthalmopathy.

The gene calls are TRBV10-2 and TRBJ2-7, with D possibly called TRBD1 or TRBD2 (5 bases each). The CDR3 covers 15 residues. Trimming stripped 7 bases from V and 2 bases from J, with 18 bases between. Looked up from germline, CDR1 is WSHSY and CDR2 is SAAADI. CDR3 sequence: CASIGIMGETYEQYF. The CDR3 DNA reads TGCGCCAGCATTGGGATTATGGGGGAAACCTACGAGCAGTACTTC.

Only a few counts were recorded for this clonotype. The chain joins TRBV19 to TRBJ1-6; TRBD1 matches 8 bases. The CDR3 covers 15 residues. From germline, CDR1 is LNHDA and CDR2 SQIVND (reference sequence). V lost 2 bases to trimming and J lost 11 bases; unmatched junction nucleotides: 8. The CDR3 DNA reads as TGTGCCAGTAGTATATCGTCGACCAGGGGGCCACCCCTCCACTTT. This sequence encodes CASSISSTRGPPLHF.

The rearrangement joins TRBV20-1 to TRBJ2-5; D might be TRBD1 or TRBD2, each matching 5 bases. V shed 3 bases and J shed 3 bases, with 8 bases lying between them. Germline-derived CDR1 and CDR2 are DFQATT and SNEGSKA (reference sequence). CDR3 length: 12 residues. The CDR3 here is CSARGREETQYF. CDR3 DNA sequence: TGCAGTGCTAGGGGACGGGAAGAGACCCAGTACTTC.

There are a few counts of this clonotype. The rearrangement uses TRBV6-5 and TRBJ2-4, with D possibly being TRBD1 or TRBD2 (5 bases each). Per the germline V gene, CDR1 is MNHEY and CDR2 is SVGAGI. Trimming removed 4 bases from V and 6 bases from J, with 10 bases in between. The length of the CDR3 is 13 residues. In DNA, the CDR3 is TGTGCCAGCAGTTCTCCCGGGGCAAACATTCAGTACTTC. It codes for CASSSPGANIQYF.

This clonotype was observed a few times. This chain uses TRBV18 with TRBJ2-6; 7 nucleotides agree with TRBD1. Germline-derived CDR1 and CDR2 are KGHSH and LQKENI. The CDR3 loop spans 16 amino acids. V was pared by 3 bases and J by 0 bases, with 2 bases of the junction left unmatched. In DNA form, the CDR3 reads TGTGCCAGCTCACCGGGACAGAACTCTGGGGCCAACGTCCTGACTTTC. This sequence encodes CASSPGQNSGANVLTF.

This clonotype has just a few counts. The chain couples TRBV4-1 to TRBJ1-5, with D maybe TRBD1 (5 bases). The length of the CDR3 is 15 residues. Trimming removed 4 bases at V and 2 bases at J, with 12 bases between. Germline V CDR1 and CDR2: MGHRA, YSYEKL. For the CDR3, the DNA is TGCGCCAGCAGCCGCGGGACCGCGCGCAATCAGCCCCAGCATTTT. This gives the protein CASSRGTARNQPQHF.

This chain uses TRBV28 with TRBJ1-5, with 7 positions matching TRBD1. The CDR3 runs 14 residues. Germline trimming cut 3 bases from V and 7 bases from J; bases unmatched to any gene: 6. From germline, CDR1 is MDHEN and CDR2 SYDVKM. The CDR3 reads CASSLRRGQQPQHF. The CDR3 DNA reads TGTGCCAGCAGTTTGAGACGGGGACAGCAGCCCCAGCATTTT.

This clonotype has more than one count but fewer than ten. V usage is TRBV29-1 and J usage is TRBJ1-1, with D tentatively TRBD1 (6 bases). The CDR3 runs 14 residues. V lost 6 bases and J 3 bases, leaving 17 bases between the germline ends. The germline CDR1 and CDR2 sequences are SQVTM and ANQGSEA. The CDR3 DNA reads TGCAGCGTGCAAATGACAGGTGCGGACACTGAAGCTTTCTTT. Its translation: CSVQMTGADTEAFF.